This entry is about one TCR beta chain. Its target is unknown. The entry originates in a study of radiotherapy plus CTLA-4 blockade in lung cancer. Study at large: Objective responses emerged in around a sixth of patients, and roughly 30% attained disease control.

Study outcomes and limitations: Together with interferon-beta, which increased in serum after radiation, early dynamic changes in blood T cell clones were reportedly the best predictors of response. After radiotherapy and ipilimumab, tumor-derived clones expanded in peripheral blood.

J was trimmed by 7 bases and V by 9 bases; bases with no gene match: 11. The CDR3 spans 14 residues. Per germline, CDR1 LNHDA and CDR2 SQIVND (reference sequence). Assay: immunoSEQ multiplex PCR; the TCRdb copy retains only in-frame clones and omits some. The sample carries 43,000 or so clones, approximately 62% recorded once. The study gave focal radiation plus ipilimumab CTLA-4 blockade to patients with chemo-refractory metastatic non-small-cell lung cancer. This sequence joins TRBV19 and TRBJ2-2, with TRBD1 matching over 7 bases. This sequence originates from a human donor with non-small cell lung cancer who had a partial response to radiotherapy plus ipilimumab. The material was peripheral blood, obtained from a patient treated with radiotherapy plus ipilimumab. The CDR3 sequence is CASSETGVIGELFF. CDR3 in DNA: TGTGCCAGCTCTGAAACAGGGGTTATCGGGGAGCTGTTTTTT.